The clone carrying this T cell receptor (beta chain) was counted ten times or more. These data come from a study of T cells in Graves' hyperthyroidism and ophthalmopathy. Patients having uncontrolled infection, another autoimmune disease, pregnancy or lactation were not included. RNA transcripts served as the template for amplifying TCR beta CDR3 regions. The TCR CDR3 was amplified in a first-round RT-PCR using the HTBI primer set. TCRdb independently ran MiXCR on the multiplex PCR reads; one entry per CDR3 protein. The table lists roughly 700,000 distinct CDR3 sequences, around 15% of them singletons, with 15% to 19% in the top ten. The V gene's germline CDR1 is SQVTM and CDR2 ANQGSEA. This CDR3 has 12 residues. The V end was cut by 3 bases, the J end by 3 bases, with 6 bases between.

Material for sequencing was blood. This sequence joins TRBV29-1 and TRBJ2-1; unclear D gene. This TCR was sampled from a man in his forties or fifties with Graves' hyperthyroidism. CDR3 protein: CSVDSFYNEQFF. DNA for the CDR3: TGCAGCGTTGATTCCTTCTACAATGAGCAGTTCTTC.